This T cell receptor beta chain was sequenced during a study of T cells after yellow fever vaccination (dated by TCRdb to about 2019). Regarding the research as a whole: Memory subsets (EM, EMRA, CM and Tscm) were sorted on a BD FACS Aria III using CD3, CD45RA, CCR7 and CD95 staining. Two healthy male donors, one aged 18 to 29 and one aged 30 to 40 years, were included in the cohort. Memory subsets were sorted on days 0, 15 and 45 and at 18 months following primary vaccination, and on days 0, 15 and 45 following the 30-year booster. To follow T-cell clones before and after both primary and booster YFV17D yellow fever vaccination, bulk TCR alpha and beta repertoires underwent longitudinal sequencing. Libraries from fractions with low cell numbers were prepared with the SMART-Seq v4 Ultra Low Input RNA kit. Blood samples were taken at several timepoints before and after primary and secondary immunization, and bulk PBMC replicates and cell subsets were isolated.

Its CDR3 holds 13 amino acids, cysteine through phenylalanine. The read is trimmed to its CDR3 DNA, 39 bases read in frame from base 1. CDR1 and CDR2 (SEHNR, FQNEAQ) derive from the germline V gene (reference sequence). V gives up 7 bases and J gives up 3 bases, and the segment between their germline ends measures 12 bases. This clonotype was counted many times. Base qualities are not at hand, and no much larger clone is one base apart. The sample's treatment or condition label, in plain terms: live attenuated yellow fever vaccine strain. A standard Ficoll-Paque protocol was used to isolate PBMCs from peripheral blood. The RNeasy Micro Kit was used to extract RNA from sorted memory subsets. Points the paper makes about the study in general: Computational filtering was needed because FACS-sorted repertoires could contain abundant contaminating clonotypes from the bulk population. After the booster, most clones that had expanded after primary vaccination were detected again (around 97% of CD4 and 70% to 90% of CD8), suggesting broad maintenance of memory. A small fraction of clonotypes showed up in both the CD4 and CD8 compartments, probably as a result of convergent recombination. On day 0, almost all vaccine-responding clonotypes were below detection in the sorted memory subsets. The secondary T-cell response was weaker than the primary response but faster, peaking on day 5 instead of day 15. The study included only two donors, which limits how far the findings can be generalized.

The reads were generated on an Illumina NovaSeq 6000. Synthesis of TCR cDNA relied on 5'RACE template switching, a step that introduced a universal primer site along with unique molecular identifiers. cDNA synthesis was primed from both the TCR alpha and TCR beta constant segments. Library amplification involved two PCR steps, and the second step added sample barcodes and sequencing adapters. Sequencing of libraries was performed on Illumina HiSeq 2500 (2x100 bp) or NovaSeq (2x150 bp). As for the authors' bioinformatics: Demultiplexing of reads and collapsing into UMI consensus sequences were performed with MIGEC, and V(D)J alignment was carried out with MiXCR. Vaccine-responding clonotypes were identified with edgeR using replicate PBMC samples, with FDR below 0.01 and a log2 fold change above 5 up to day 15 being required. Each bulk clonotype was labeled CD4 or CD8 based on which sequenced repertoire, CD4 or CD8, contained the clonotype at higher abundance. Clonotype frequencies in memory subsets were weighted by FACS-sorted cell numbers to estimate each clone's distribution across memory phenotypes. TCRdb trimmed public reads at Q25 via fastp, called clones via MiXCR and kept in-frame beta chains. Each record represents a unique CDR3 protein, reported with the most common genes and DNA among its rows. TCRdb, rather than the study authors, made the V and J calls. Within this sample are 25,000 to 30,000 distinct CDR3 sequences, with 4.5% of them counted one time only. Around two fifths of the sample comes from the top ten.

Sequenced here: PBMCs, either bulk or a sorted T-cell subset (CD4+, CD8+, memory, or dextramer-sorted; not recorded which), sampled on the day of the yellow fever booster vaccination. The rearranged chain carries TRBV7-9 and TRBJ1-2; confidence is insufficient to name the D gene. The clonotype comes from a man between 18 and 35 years old who received the YFV17D yellow fever vaccine. The CDR3 has the sequence CASTPGIHYGYTF. Here is the DNA: TGTGCCAGCACCCCGGGGATTCACTATGGCTACACCTTC.